Below, 31 T cell receptor beta chains from the same sample are listed, as sequenced in a study of T cell repertoires in cytomegalovirus infection (dated by TCRdb to 2018 to 2020). The instrument given in TCRdb is Illumina HiSeq 1500. TCRdb trimmed the raw reads at Q25, called clones with MiXCR and kept productive beta chains. When rows share a CDR3 protein, they turn into one entry using the most common DNA and genes. The sample yields tens of thousands of distinct CDR3 sequences; around 21% were counted once. Almost 80% of the sample rests with the top ten. These receptors' targets are unknown. Sequencing input: PBMCs, sequenced either directly or after in vitro stimulation (not recorded which). These receptors came from a human donor in good health (CMV status not recorded). Some clones in this sample may be carry-over from other donors' samples.

Many counts were recorded for this clonotype. The CDR3 bases are TGTGCCAGCAGCTGGGCCCCCCGGACGGTCACTGAAGCTTTCTTT. It codes for CASSWAPRTVTEAFF. The rearrangement joins TRBV11-1 to TRBJ1-1; unclear D gene. Germline CDR1 and CDR2: SGHAT and FQDESV (reference sequence). Trimming shortened V by 4 bases and J by 4 bases, and 16 bases separated the two germline ends. The CDR3 consists of 15 residues.

This clonotype was detected many times. The chain has TRBV7-2 and TRBJ2-1; TRBD1 agrees at 8 bases. Germline V gene sequence: CDR1 SGHTA, CDR2 FQGNSA. This CDR3 is 15 amino acids long. With V trimmed by 5 bases and J by 7 bases, 10 bases remained unmatched. The CDR3 sequence: CASSPGTGRVNEQFF. The DNA for the CDR3 is TGTGCCAGCAGCCCAGGGACAGGTCGGGTGAATGAGCAGTTCTTC.

This clonotype occurred many times. The gene calls are TRBV7-2 and TRBJ2-1; perhaps D is TRBD1 or TRBD2 (5 bases each). Germline V gene lookup returns CDR1 SGHTA and CDR2 FQGNSA. V was cut by 5 bases and J by 5 bases, with 16 bases left in between. The CDR3 is 15 residues long. The CDR3 region has the DNA TGTGCCAGCAGCACGGGACCTGGGCAAAACAATGAGCAGTTCTTC. This encodes CASSTGPGQNNEQFF.

V and J are TRBV28 and TRBJ2-1; D might be TRBD1 (6 bases). The CDR3 totals 13 residues. Germline V gives CDR1 MDHEN, CDR2 SYDVKM. V shed 3 bases and J shed 6 bases, with 9 bases lying between them. The CDR3 coding sequence is TGTGCCAGCAGTTTCCAAGGGGGCAATGAGCAGTTCTTC. As protein: CASSFQGGNEQFF. The full variable domain, rest sourced from reference TRBV28 and TRBJ2-1, is DVKVTQSSRYLVKRTGEKVFLECVQDMDHENMFWYRQDPGLGLRLIYFSYDVKMKEKGDIPEGYSVSREKKERFSLILESASTNQTSMYLCASSFQGGNEQFFGPGTRLTVL.

The J gene is TRBJ2-3, the V gene TRBV6-1; D gene unclear. CDR1 and CDR2 from the germline V gene are MNHNS and SASEGT. Trimming removed 4 bases at V and 3 bases at J, with 11 bases between. The CDR3 spans 14 residues. The CDR3 DNA reads as TGTGCCAGCAGTGTCCTCAACCCAACAGATACGCAGTATTTT. This gives the protein CASSVLNPTDTQYF.

This clonotype appeared many times. V gene TRBV10-3 combines with J gene TRBJ2-1; the D call may be TRBD1 or TRBD2 (7 bases each). CDR3 length: 17 amino acids. Trimming cost V 7 bases and J 2 bases, with 21 bases left between them. The germline CDR1 and CDR2 sequences are ENHRY and SYGVKD. CDR3 sequence reads: CAIKGGGPGGAYNEQFF. The CDR3 DNA is TGTGCCATCAAGGGGGGCGGCCCAGGGGGGGCCTACAATGAGCAGTTCTTC.

The gene calls are TRBV7-8 and TRBJ2-1, with 11 positions matching TRBD2. The CDR3 consists of 15 residues. Germline V gene data show CDR1 as SGHVS and CDR2 as FQNEAQ. Losses at the gene ends were 5 bases for V and 6 bases for J; bases not matched to a gene: 6. The DNA of the CDR3 is TGTGCCAGCAGCGTTAGCGGGAGGGCACGCAATGAGCAGTTCTTC. This codes for CASSVSGRARNEQFF.

The chain combines TRBV7-6 with TRBJ2-7; D is perhaps TRBD2 (5 bases). The CDR3 consists of 16 residues. Germline V gene sequence: CDR1 SGHVS, CDR2 FNYEAQ. Trimming shortened V by 2 bases and J by 2 bases, and 16 bases separated the two germline ends. The CDR3 protein is CASSLHTLGETYEQYF. DNA for the CDR3: TGTGCCAGCAGCTTACACACCTTGGGAGAAACCTACGAGCAGTACTTC. The entire variable domain, with the rest obtained from reference TRBV7-6 and TRBJ2-7, is as follows: GAGVSQSPRYKVTKRGQDVALRCDPISGHVSLYWYRQALGQGPEFLTYFNYEAQQDKSGLPNDRFSAERPEGSISTLTIQRTEQRDSAMYRCASSLHTLGETYEQYFGPGTRLTVT.

In this sample, this clonotype turned up many times. The chain joins TRBV7-2 to TRBJ1-2; TRBD1 aligns across 9 bases. The CDR3 sequence is 14 residues long. CDR1 is SGHTA and CDR2 is FQGNSA in the germline V gene. Unmatched junction bases numbered 7, after V lost 5 bases and J lost 6 bases. CDR3 residues: CASSNQQGADGYTF. The CDR3 region has the DNA TGTGCCAGCAGCAATCAACAGGGGGCGGATGGCTACACCTTC.

For the CDR3, the DNA is TGTGCCACCAGCAGAGAGGCGACTAGCGGGAGCACAGATACGCAGTATTTT. Its protein is CATSREATSGSTDTQYF. The chain is built from TRBV15 and TRBJ2-3, with 10 bases lining up with TRBD2. The length of the CDR3 is 17 residues. Trimming took 0 bases from V and 0 from J; bases not matched to a gene: 3. CDR1 LNHNV and CDR2 YYDKDF come from the germline V gene (reference sequence). The complete variable domain, with remaining parts taken from reference TRBV15 and TRBJ2-3, reads DAMVIQNPRYQVTQFGKPVTLSCSQTLNHNVMYWYQQKSSQAPKLLFHYYDKDFNNEADTPDNFQSRRPNTSFCFLDIRSPGLGDTAMYLCATSREATSGSTDTQYFGPGTRLTVL.

This sequence joins TRBV5-1 and TRBJ2-7; perhaps TRBD1 as D (5 bases). This CDR3 has 12 residues. Between the trimmed V and J ends, which lost 0 bases and 12 bases, there was a span of 13 bases. Germline V gives CDR1 SGHRS, CDR2 YFSETQ. In nucleotides, the CDR3 is TGCGCCAGCAGCTTGGAGGGGCCTCCTTCGTACTTC. Protein: CASSLEGPPSYF.

This clonotype was recorded at least ten times. The rearrangement joins TRBV28 to TRBJ2-3, with D tentatively TRBD2 (6 bases). The V and J ends lost 2 bases and 4 bases respectively, with 13 bases between them. Germline CDR1 reads MDHEN; CDR2 reads SYDVKM. The CDR3 has 15 amino acids. CDR3 in amino acids: CASSLQLAAADTQYF. In DNA form, the CDR3 reads TGTGCCAGCAGTTTACAACTAGCTGCTGCAGATACGCAGTATTTT.

The chain combines TRBV7-2 with TRBJ2-3; 8 bases are a match to TRBD2. From germline, CDR1 is SGHTA and CDR2 FQGNSA. The CDR3 spans 14 residues. Trimming cost V 3 bases and J 6 bases; bases outside gene matches: 5. The DNA for the CDR3 is TGTGCCAGCAGCTTCGGACTAGCTCCCGATACGCAGTATTTT. Protein sequence: CASSFGLAPDTQYF.

Note on this clonotype: A read error may produce the germline difference seen at one junction end. The rearrangement uses TRBV15 and TRBJ1-2; no definite D call. Germline V gene sequence: CDR1 LNHNV, CDR2 YYDKDF (reference sequence). The CDR3 sequence is 11 residues long. As DNA, the CDR3 is TGTGCCACCAGCAGAGACATCCACCTCTCCTTC. Protein product: CATSRDIHLSF.

The V and J genes are TRBV2 and TRBJ2-3, with 13 bases identical to TRBD2. CDR1 is SNHLY, CDR2 FYNNEI, per germline. The CDR3 runs to 13 residues. J lost 6 bases, V lost 10 bases, and 4 bases had no gene match. The CDR3 DNA reads TGTGCCATCGTACTAGCGGGAGGGGATACGCAGTATTTT. This encodes CAIVLAGGDTQYF. Together with reference TRBV2 and TRBJ2-3, the CDR3 gives the full variable domain: EPEVTQTPSHQVTQMGQEVILRCVPISNHLYFYWYRQILGQKVEFLVSFYNNEISEKSEIFDDQFSVERPDGSNFTLKIRSTKLEDSAMYFCAIVLAGGDTQYFGPGTRLTVL.

This clonotype is medium-sized (0.01 to 0.1%). The chain uses TRBV27 and TRBJ1-2; 7 bases line up with TRBD1. This CDR3 contains 14 residues. Germline V gives CDR1 MNHEY, CDR2 SMNVEV (reference sequence). Trimming at V came to 5 bases and at J to 0 bases, leaving 3 bases not matched to a gene. The CDR3: CASSIQGANYGYTF. The DNA for the CDR3 is TGTGCCAGCAGTATCCAGGGGGCTAACTATGGCTACACCTTC.

This clonotype was counted a few times. The genes are TRBV27 and TRBJ2-3, with 10 bases fitting TRBD1. Losses at the gene ends were 4 bases for V and 1 base for J; bases not matched to a gene: 8. This CDR3 region has 17 residues. The V gene's germline CDR1 is MNHEY and CDR2 SMNVEV (reference sequence). The CDR3 sequence is CASSSLRTGGRTDTQYF. The CDR3, as DNA: TGTGCCAGCAGTTCATTACGGACAGGGGGACGCACAGATACGCAGTATTTT.

Remarks on this clonotype: Lacking the conserved final phenylalanine or tryptophan, this CDR3 likely reflects a read error. No DNA is shown, since the ends of the CDR3 on it are uncertain; the CDR3 is the one TCRdb lists. This rearrangement joins TRBV2 to TRBJ2-3; TRBD2 is the table's D call and was not checked against the DNA. With termini counted, the CDR3 has 11 amino acids. CDR1 and CDR2 from the germline V gene are SNHLY and FYNNEI. CDR3 sequence reads: CASSVGLADSL.

V usage is TRBV20-1 and J usage is TRBJ2-1; 8 nucleotides align to TRBD2. V was clipped by 2 bases and J by 7 bases; unmatched bases: 7. The germline gives CDR1 DFQATT, CDR2 SNEGSKA (reference sequence). The CDR3 length is 14 residues. DNA of the CDR3: TGCAGTGCTAGATGGAGCGGGAGAATAAATGAGCAGTTCTTC. It codes for CSARWSGRINEQFF.

The J gene is TRBJ2-2, the V gene TRBV19; the D is unclear. Germline CDR1 and CDR2: LNHDA and SQIVND (reference sequence). V lost 3 bases and J lost 7, with 6 bases in between. The CDR3 runs 12 residues. Here the CDR3 reads CASSMSSGELFF. The CDR3 DNA sequence: TGTGCCAGTAGTATGTCAAGCGGGGAGCTGTTTTTT. The variable domain in full, with the rest retrieved from reference TRBV19 and TRBJ2-2, is DGGITQSPKYLFRKEGQNVTLSCEQNLNHDAMYWYRQDPGQGLRLIYYSQIVNDFQKGDIAEGYSVSREKKESFPLTVTSAQKNPTAFYLCASSMSSGELFFGEGSRLTVL.

The CDR3 coding sequence is TGTGCCAGCCTTTGGGCACAGTCCTCTGGGGAGCAGTTCTTC. It codes for CASLWAQSSGEQFF. This chain links TRBV2 with TRBJ2-1, with no clear D. The CDR3 sequence is 14 residues long. The germline CDR1 and CDR2 sequences are SNHLY and FYNNEI. The V and J ends lost 8 bases and 10 bases respectively, with 21 bases between them.

This clonotype was counted many times. This sequence joins TRBV7-8 and TRBJ2-7; TRBD2 agrees at 8 bases. The CDR3 extends over 16 amino acids. Trimming took 1 base from V and 1 from J; bases not matched to a gene: 6. CDR1 is SGHVS and CDR2 is FQNEAQ in the germline V gene. Here the CDR3 reads CASSLGSGTRSYEQYF. DNA for the CDR3: TGTGCCAGCAGCTTAGGTAGCGGGACACGATCCTACGAGCAGTACTTC.

V and J are TRBV10-3 and TRBJ1-2, with 7 positions matching TRBD1. The V and J ends lost 4 bases and 5 bases, in that order; junction bases with no gene match: 7. The length of the CDR3 is 14 residues. The germline gives CDR1 ENHRY, CDR2 SYGVKD. CDR3 in amino acids: CAISALTGQYGYTF. In DNA, the CDR3 is TGTGCCATCAGTGCGCTGACAGGGCAGTATGGCTACACCTTC.

This clonotype came up a few times. V usage is TRBV11-3 and J usage is TRBJ1-4; D perhaps matches TRBD1 (5 bases). Germline V gene lookup returns CDR1 SGHNT and CDR2 YENEEA. V gave up 5 bases and J gave up 3 bases, with 13 bases separating them. The CDR3 is made up of 15 amino acids. The DNA for the CDR3 is TGTGCCAGCAGCCCTTGGGGGGGGGCTAATGAAAAACTGTTTTTT. It translates to CASSPWGGANEKLFF.

The chain joins TRBV7-2 to TRBJ1-2, with 10 bases fitting TRBD1. This CDR3 contains 16 residues. V dropped 6 bases and J dropped 8; count of bases not matched to a gene: 15. Germline lookup yields CDR1 SGHTA and CDR2 FQGNSA. CDR3 sequence: CASRPRDRGLLAGYTF. CDR3 in DNA: TGTGCCAGCAGGCCCCGGGACAGGGGATTACTCGCGGGCTACACCTTC. Variable domain in full (rest from reference TRBV7-2 and TRBJ1-2): GAGVSQSPSNKVTEKGKDVELRCDPISGHTALYWYRQSLGQGLEFLIYFQGNSAPDKSGLPSDRFSAERTGGSVSTLTIQRTQQEDSAVYLCASRPRDRGLLAGYTFGSGTRLTVV.

This clonotype has only a few counts. The chain is built from TRBV7-2 and TRBJ1-1; D is possibly TRBD1 (5 bases). V shed 3 bases and J shed 7 bases, with 18 bases lying between them. The germline V gene has CDR1 SGHTA and CDR2 FQGNSA. The CDR3 totals 15 residues. CDR3 residues: CASSFQMGQGGEAFF. DNA for the CDR3: TGTGCCAGCAGCTTTCAAATGGGGCAGGGCGGTGAAGCTTTCTTT.

V and J are TRBV2 and TRBJ2-1, with D unclear. With 7 bases removed from V and 8 bases from J, the gap between germline ends came to 15 bases. The CDR3 totals 13 residues. CDR1 SNHLY and CDR2 FYNNEI come from the germline V gene. The CDR3 sequence is CASMGSVIDEQFF. The DNA of the CDR3 is TGTGCCAGCATGGGGTCCGTGATCGATGAGCAGTTCTTC.

This clonotype was observed many times. V and J are TRBV7-2 and TRBJ2-7; D gene ambiguous. V lost 2 bases to trimming and J lost 1 base, with 9 bases between them. The CDR3 contains 14 residues. Germline V CDR1 and CDR2: SGHTA, FQGNSA. This CDR3 is CASSLLDLSYEQYF. The CDR3 bases are TGTGCCAGCAGCTTACTGGACCTGTCCTACGAGCAGTACTTC.

The chain couples TRBV4-1 to TRBJ2-1; TRBD1 agrees at 10 bases. The CDR3 loop spans 14 amino acids. V lost 4 bases, J lost 9 bases, and 6 bases stayed unmatched. Germline V lookup: CDR1 MGHRA, CDR2 YSYEKL. This CDR3 is CASSPRQGASEQFF. The CDR3 DNA reads as TGCGCCAGCAGCCCTCGACAGGGGGCGAGTGAGCAGTTCTTC.

A few counts support this clonotype. CDR3: CASSSTGAEDTQYF. For the CDR3, the DNA is TGTGCCAGCAGCTCGACAGGGGCGGAAGATACGCAGTATTTT. The chain couples TRBV5-6 to TRBJ2-3; 8 bases fit TRBD1. J lost 5 bases, V lost 3 bases, and 5 bases had no gene match. CDR3 length: 14 amino acids. Germline values: CDR1 SGHDT, CDR2 YYEEEE.

This clonotype has more than one count but fewer than ten. The CDR3: CASSYVAGSTYEQYF. The CDR3 nucleotides read TGTGCCAGCAGCTATGTGGCGGGGTCAACCTACGAGCAGTACTTC. The chain combines TRBV5-4 with TRBJ2-7; TRBD2 might be the D (6 bases). The germline gives CDR1 SGHNT, CDR2 YYREEE (reference sequence). Trimming took off 3 bases at V and 2 bases at J, with 15 bases between the two ends. The CDR3 has 15 amino acids. The whole variable domain, remainder taken from reference TRBV5-4 and TRBJ2-7, is ETGVTQSPTHLIKTRGQQVTLRCSSQSGHNTVSWYQQALGQGPQFIFQYYREEENGRGNFPPRFSGLQFPNYSSELNVNALELDDSALYLCASSYVAGSTYEQYFGPGTRLTVT.